Listed below are T cell receptor beta chains from one sample, sequenced in a study of shared clonotypes between healthy human individuals. Data came from immunoSEQ multiplex PCR; TCRdb stores just in-frame clones and leaves some out. The table records around 2.1 million clones, about 92% of them present only once. Sample: naive CD8+ T cells from PBMCs. The source of these receptors is a man younger than 35 in good health. Some clones in this sample may be carry-over from other donors' samples. Both conserved end residues are part of each CDR3. D genes are given only for firm matches. Clone size is given for some rows only: seen once, a few or many times, or a class if the clone is expanded.

d_gene: .; j_gene: TRBJ2-2; abundance: .; v_gene: TRBV7-8; CDR3aa: CASSLARGLAELGTGELFF; CDR3nt: TGTGCCAGCAGCTTAGCCCGGGGGCTAGCGGAGTTAGGCACCGGGGAGCTGTTTTTT
d_gene: .; j_gene: TRBJ1-5; abundance: .; v_gene: TRBV14; CDR3aa: CASSQDWGQPQHF; CDR3nt: TGTGCCAGCAGCCAAGATTGGGGACAGCCCCAGCATTTT
d_gene: .; j_gene: TRBJ2-5; abundance: once; v_gene: TRBV5-8; CDR3aa: CASSLEGRIQYF; CDR3nt: TGTGCCAGCAGCTTGGAGGGACGGATCCAGTACTTC
d_gene: TRBD1; j_gene: TRBJ2-1; abundance: once; v_gene: TRBV7-9; CDR3aa: CASSHGQVQGNEQFF; CDR3nt: TGTGCCAGCAGCCACGGACAGGTCCAAGGTAATGAGCAGTTCTTC
d_gene: TRBD2; j_gene: TRBJ2-3; abundance: .; v_gene: TRBV9; CDR3aa: CASSVGGRLAGPYTDTQYF; CDR3nt: TGTGCCAGCAGCGTAGGAGGGAGACTAGCGGGTCCCTACACAGATACGCAGTATTTT
d_gene: .; j_gene: TRBJ2-2; abundance: .; v_gene: TRBV4-1; CDR3aa: CASSQSLATHTGELFF; CDR3nt: TGCGCCAGCAGCCAAAGTCTAGCGACCCACACCGGGGAGCTGTTTTTT
d_gene: .; j_gene: TRBJ1-1; abundance: .; v_gene: TRBV5-6; CDR3aa: CASSPEGGIAEAFF; CDR3nt: TGTGCCAGCAGCCCAGAGGGGGGGATCGCTGAAGCTTTCTTT
d_gene: TRBD2; j_gene: TRBJ2-3; abundance: .; v_gene: TRBV4-1; CDR3aa: CASSQTSGRTDTQYF; CDR3nt: TGCGCCAGCAGCCAGACTAGCGGGAGAACAGATACGCAGTATTTT
d_gene: TRBD2; j_gene: TRBJ2-7; abundance: .; v_gene: TRBV5-1; CDR3aa: CASRFVGGPYEQYF; CDR3nt: TGCGCCAGCAGGTTCGTGGGAGGGCCTTACGAGCAGTACTTC
d_gene: .; j_gene: TRBJ2-5; abundance: .; v_gene: TRBV7-9; CDR3aa: CASSLGQIETQYF; CDR3nt: TGTGCCAGCAGCTTAGGACAGATAGAGACCCAGTACTTC
d_gene: TRBD1; j_gene: TRBJ1-5; abundance: .; v_gene: TRBV5-4; CDR3aa: CASSLGTGVNQPQHF; CDR3nt: TGTGCCAGCAGCTTAGGGACAGGGGTCAATCAGCCCCAGCATTTT
d_gene: .; j_gene: TRBJ2-7; abundance: .; v_gene: TRBV12-5; CDR3aa: CARYDRTCYEQYF; CDR3nt: TGTGCTAGGTACGACAGGACCTGCTACGAGCAGTACTTC
d_gene: .; j_gene: TRBJ2-3; abundance: few; v_gene: TRBV28; CDR3aa: CASSYGGGTDTQYF; CDR3nt: TGTGCCAGCAGTTACGGAGGGGGCACAGATACGCAGTATTTT
d_gene: .; j_gene: TRBJ2-2; abundance: .; v_gene: TRBV7-6; CDR3aa: CASSLDSPGDGELFF; CDR3nt: TGTGCCAGCAGCTTAGATTCCCCCGGGGACGGGGAGCTGTTTTTT
d_gene: .; j_gene: TRBJ1-4; abundance: .; v_gene: TRBV7-9; CDR3aa: CASSLFDSFGTNEKLFF; CDR3nt: TGTGCCAGCAGCTTATTTGACAGTTTTGGAACTAATGAAAAACTGTTTTTT
d_gene: .; j_gene: TRBJ2-7; abundance: .; v_gene: TRBV7-9; CDR3aa: CASSTGTATYEQYF; CDR3nt: TGTGCCAGCAGCACCGGGACCGCGACCTACGAGCAGTACTTC
d_gene: TRBD2; j_gene: TRBJ2-7; abundance: .; v_gene: TRBV9; CDR3aa: CASSVSASGASYEQYF; CDR3nt: TGTGCCAGCAGCGTCAGTGCTAGCGGGGCCTCCTACGAGCAGTACTTC
d_gene: TRBD2; j_gene: TRBJ2-7; abundance: few; v_gene: TRBV11-2; CDR3aa: CASSLGAGGPYEQYF; CDR3nt: TGTGCCAGCAGCTTGGGGGCGGGAGGGCCCTACGAGCAGTACTTC
d_gene: TRBD2; j_gene: TRBJ2-7; abundance: .; v_gene: TRBV28; CDR3aa: CASSLKALANSYEQYF; CDR3nt: TGTGCCAGCAGTTTAAAGGCACTAGCGAACTCCTACGAGCAGTACTTC
d_gene: .; j_gene: TRBJ1-5; abundance: .; v_gene: TRBV9; CDR3aa: CASSPYGGSNQPQHF; CDR3nt: TGTGCCAGCAGCCCGTACGGGGGGAGCAATCAGCCCCAGCATTTT
d_gene: TRBD1; j_gene: TRBJ1-1; abundance: .; v_gene: TRBV15; CDR3aa: CATSYRGVGTEAFF; CDR3nt: TGTGCCACCAGTTACAGGGGAGTGGGGACTGAAGCTTTCTTT
d_gene: TRBD2; j_gene: TRBJ2-1; abundance: once; v_gene: TRBV4-1; CDR3aa: CASSQVTSGRVTHNEQFF; CDR3nt: TGCGCCAGCAGCCAGGTTACTAGCGGGAGGGTGACCCACAATGAGCAGTTCTTC
d_gene: TRBD2; j_gene: TRBJ2-2; abundance: .; v_gene: TRBV11-2; CDR3aa: CASSLPTTSGRDTGELFF; CDR3nt: TGTGCCAGCAGCTTACCGACAACTAGCGGAAGGGACACCGGGGAGCTGTTTTTT
d_gene: .; j_gene: TRBJ2-7; abundance: .; v_gene: TRBV7-3; CDR3aa: CASSPRGREQYF; CDR3nt: TGTGCCAGCAGCCCCAGGGGTCGGGAGCAGTACTTC
d_gene: .; j_gene: TRBJ2-7; abundance: .; v_gene: TRBV4-1; CDR3aa: CASSLRAGWGGSYEQYF; CDR3nt: TGCGCCAGCAGCCTCCGTGCGGGGTGGGGTGGGTCCTACGAGCAGTACTTC
d_gene: .; j_gene: TRBJ1-5; abundance: .; v_gene: TRBV19; CDR3aa: CASSLEGVQPQHF; CDR3nt: TGTGCCAGTAGTTTGGAGGGCGTTCAGCCCCAGCATTTT
d_gene: .; j_gene: TRBJ2-7; abundance: .; v_gene: TRBV27; CDR3aa: CASSLSPLLYEQYF; CDR3nt: TGTGCCAGCAGTTTATCCCCCCTTTTGTACGAGCAGTACTTC
d_gene: TRBD1; j_gene: TRBJ2-7; abundance: .; v_gene: TRBV5-4; CDR3aa: CASSPGGAIYEQYF; CDR3nt: TGTGCCAGCAGCCCAGGGGGCGCAATCTACGAGCAGTACTTC
d_gene: TRBD2; j_gene: TRBJ2-1; abundance: .; v_gene: TRBV7-8; CDR3aa: CASSPAGAGVNEQFF; CDR3nt: TGTGCCAGCAGCCCTGCCGGGGCGGGAGTTAATGAGCAGTTCTTC
d_gene: .; j_gene: TRBJ2-2; abundance: .; v_gene: TRBV5-1; CDR3aa: CATQSVGSLNTGELFF; CDR3nt: TGCGCCACCCAATCCGTAGGGAGTCTTAACACCGGGGAGCTGTTTTTT
d_gene: .; j_gene: TRBJ1-5; abundance: .; v_gene: TRBV4-1; CDR3aa: CASSPRQGSNQPQHF; CDR3nt: TGCGCCAGCAGCCCCAGGCAGGGGAGCAATCAGCCCCAGCATTTT
d_gene: .; j_gene: TRBJ1-3; abundance: .; v_gene: TRBV4-2; CDR3aa: CASSQVPSVADSGNTIYF; CDR3nt: TGTGCCAGCAGCCAAGTACCCTCGGTGGCAGACTCTGGAAACACCATATATTTT
d_gene: .; j_gene: TRBJ1-1; abundance: .; v_gene: TRBV28; CDR3aa: CASSLMRVPEVAFF; CDR3nt: TGTGCCAGCAGTTTGATGAGGGTCCCCGAGGTAGCTTTCTTT
d_gene: .; j_gene: TRBJ2-7; abundance: .; v_gene: TRBV29-1; CDR3aa: CSVVAGNSLYEQYF; CDR3nt: TGCAGCGTTGTGGCGGGCAACAGCCTATACGAGCAGTACTTC
d_gene: TRBD2; j_gene: TRBJ2-1; abundance: once; v_gene: TRBV6-6; CDR3aa: CASSYGLAGAGNEQFF; CDR3nt: TGTGCCAGCAGTTATGGGCTAGCGGGAGCAGGGAATGAGCAGTTCTTC
d_gene: .; j_gene: TRBJ2-7; abundance: once; v_gene: TRBV5-1; CDR3aa: CASSPGRGLEQYF; CDR3nt: TGCGCCAGCAGCCCGGGAAGGGGACTCGAGCAGTACTTC
d_gene: .; j_gene: TRBJ2-3; abundance: .; v_gene: TRBV27; CDR3aa: CASSFGGPTDTQYF; CDR3nt: TGTGCCAGCAGTTTCGGGGGACCGACAGATACGCAGTATTTT
d_gene: .; j_gene: TRBJ1-1; abundance: .; v_gene: TRBV7-2; CDR3aa: CASSLMTYMETEAFF; CDR3nt: TGTGCCAGCAGCTTAATGACCTACATGGAAACTGAAGCTTTCTTT
d_gene: .; j_gene: TRBJ2-2; abundance: .; v_gene: TRBV2; CDR3aa: CASSPGRVRDTGELFF; CDR3nt: TGTGCCAGCAGCCCCGGGAGAGTAAGAGACACCGGGGAGCTGTTTTTT
d_gene: TRBD1; j_gene: TRBJ2-5; abundance: .; v_gene: TRBV4-2; CDR3aa: CASSQEDLPGQGKETQYF; CDR3nt: TGTGCCAGCAGCCAAGAAGATTTGCCGGGACAGGGGAAAGAGACCCAGTACTTC
d_gene: .; j_gene: TRBJ2-7; abundance: .; v_gene: TRBV4-1; CDR3aa: CASSHRLMTSEQYF; CDR3nt: TGCGCCAGCAGCCACCGCCTGATGACCTCCGAGCAGTACTTC
d_gene: .; j_gene: TRBJ2-3; abundance: .; v_gene: TRBV5-1; CDR3aa: CASSSGEFADTQYF; CDR3nt: TGCGCCAGCAGCTCAGGGGAGTTCGCAGATACGCAGTATTTT
d_gene: TRBD2; j_gene: TRBJ2-7; abundance: .; v_gene: TRBV27; CDR3aa: CASSQLAGGNYEQYF; CDR3nt: TGTGCCAGCAGCCAACTAGCGGGAGGGAACTACGAGCAGTACTTC
d_gene: TRBD2; j_gene: TRBJ2-7; abundance: .; v_gene: TRBV5-1; CDR3aa: CASSIGLAHEQYF; CDR3nt: TGCGCCAGCAGCATAGGACTAGCCCACGAGCAGTACTTC
d_gene: .; j_gene: TRBJ2-7; abundance: .; v_gene: TRBV30; CDR3aa: CAWSVLEGPYEQYF; CDR3nt: TGTGCCTGGAGTGTACTGGAGGGCCCCTACGAGCAGTACTTC
d_gene: TRBD1; j_gene: TRBJ1-2; abundance: .; v_gene: TRBV19; CDR3aa: CASSIGTAYDYTF; CDR3nt: TGTGCCAGTAGTATCGGGACAGCCTATGACTACACCTTC
d_gene: .; j_gene: TRBJ1-2; abundance: .; v_gene: TRBV4-3; CDR3aa: CASSQDYPGNWGYTF; CDR3nt: TGCGCCAGCAGCCAAGATTATCCGGGGAACTGGGGCTACACCTTC